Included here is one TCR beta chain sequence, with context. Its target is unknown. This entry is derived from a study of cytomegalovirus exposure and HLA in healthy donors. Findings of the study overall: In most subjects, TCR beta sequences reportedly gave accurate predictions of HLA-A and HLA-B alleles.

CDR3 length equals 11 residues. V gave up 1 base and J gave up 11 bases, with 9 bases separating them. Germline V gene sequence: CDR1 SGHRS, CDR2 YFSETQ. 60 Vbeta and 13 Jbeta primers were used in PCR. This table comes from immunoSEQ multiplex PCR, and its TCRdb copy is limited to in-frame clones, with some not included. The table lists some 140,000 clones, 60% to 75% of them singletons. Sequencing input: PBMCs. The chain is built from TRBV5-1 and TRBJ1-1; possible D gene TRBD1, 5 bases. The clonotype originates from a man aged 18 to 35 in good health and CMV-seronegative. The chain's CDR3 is CASSLQGRAFF. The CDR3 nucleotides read TGCGCCAGCAGCTTGCAGGGTAGGGCTTTCTTT.